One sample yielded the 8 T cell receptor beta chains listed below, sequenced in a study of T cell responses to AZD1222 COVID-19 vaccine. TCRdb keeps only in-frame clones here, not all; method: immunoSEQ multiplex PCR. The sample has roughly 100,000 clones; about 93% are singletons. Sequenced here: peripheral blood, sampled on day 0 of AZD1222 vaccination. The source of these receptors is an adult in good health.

CDR3 DNA sequence: TGCGCCAGCAGTCAATCGAGCCAGGGGAGTTTGTTAAACTACGAGCAGTACTTC. Protein sequence: CASSQSSQGSLLNYEQYF. The chain carries TRBV23-1 and TRBJ2-7; weak D call: TRBD1 (6 bases). TRBV23-1 is an open reading frame, and its role is uncertain. The V end was cut by 0 bases, the J end by 3 bases, with 21 bases between. This CDR3 has 18 amino acids.

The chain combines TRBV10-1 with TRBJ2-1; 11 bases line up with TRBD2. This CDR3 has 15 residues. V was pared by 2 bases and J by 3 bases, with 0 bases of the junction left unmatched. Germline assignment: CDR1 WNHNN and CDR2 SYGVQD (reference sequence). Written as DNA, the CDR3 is TGCGCCAGCAGTGAGGGACTAGCGGGCTACAATGAGCAGTTCTTC. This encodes CASSEGLAGYNEQFF.

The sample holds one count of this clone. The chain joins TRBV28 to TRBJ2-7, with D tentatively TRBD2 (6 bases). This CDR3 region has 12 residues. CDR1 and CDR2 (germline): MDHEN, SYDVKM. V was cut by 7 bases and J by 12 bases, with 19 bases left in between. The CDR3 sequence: CASTSPEGSSYF. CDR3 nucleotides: TGTGCCAGCACCTCCCCGGAGGGGAGTTCGTACTTC.

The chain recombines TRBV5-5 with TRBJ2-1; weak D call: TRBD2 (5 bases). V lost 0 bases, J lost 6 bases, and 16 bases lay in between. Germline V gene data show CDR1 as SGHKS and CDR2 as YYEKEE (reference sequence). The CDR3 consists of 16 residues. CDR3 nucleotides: TGTGCCAGCAGCTTGGCGCCCGGGATGACACTCAATGAGCAGTTCTTC. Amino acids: CASSLAPGMTLNEQFF.

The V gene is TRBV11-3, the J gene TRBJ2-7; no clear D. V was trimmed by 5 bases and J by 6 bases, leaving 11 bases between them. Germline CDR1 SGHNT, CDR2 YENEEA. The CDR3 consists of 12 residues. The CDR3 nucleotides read TGTGCCAGCAGCCACATAAACCCCGAGCAGTACTTC. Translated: CASSHINPEQYF.

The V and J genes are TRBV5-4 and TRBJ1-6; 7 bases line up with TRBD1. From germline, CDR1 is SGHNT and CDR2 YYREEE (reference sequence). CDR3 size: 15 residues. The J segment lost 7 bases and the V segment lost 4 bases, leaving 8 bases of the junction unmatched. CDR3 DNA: TGTGCCAGCAGCCCCGGTTCGACAGGGAATTCACCCCTCCACTTT. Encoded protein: CASSPGSTGNSPLHF.

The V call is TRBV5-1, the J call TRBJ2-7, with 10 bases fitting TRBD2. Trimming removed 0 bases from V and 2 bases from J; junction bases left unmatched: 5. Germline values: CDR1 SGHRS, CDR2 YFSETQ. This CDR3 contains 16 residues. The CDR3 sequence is CASSLEASGSTYEQYF. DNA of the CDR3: TGCGCCAGCAGCTTGGAGGCTAGCGGGAGCACCTACGAGCAGTACTTC. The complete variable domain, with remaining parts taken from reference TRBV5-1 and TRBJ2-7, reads KAGVTQTPRYLIKTRGQQVTLSCSPISGHRSVSWYQQTPGQGLQFLFEYFSETQRNKGNFPGRFSGRQFSNSRSEMNVSTLELGDSALYLCASSLEASGSTYEQYFGPGTRLTVT.

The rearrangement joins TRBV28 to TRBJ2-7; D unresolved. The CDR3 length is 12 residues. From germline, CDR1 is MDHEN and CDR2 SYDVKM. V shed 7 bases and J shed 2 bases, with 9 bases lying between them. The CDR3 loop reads CASISATYEQYF. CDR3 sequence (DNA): TGTGCCAGCATATCAGCAACCTACGAGCAGTACTTC.